The 5 T cell receptor beta chains below were found in one sample sequenced in a study of T cell repertoires in cytomegalovirus infection. TCRdb reprocessed the reads with MiXCR, giving one entry per CDR3 protein. The sample consists of 560,000 or so distinct CDR3 sequences, more than 15% of them appearing once. Sample: CD8+ T cells from PBMCs. The receptors come from a human donor in good health (CMV status not recorded). Some clones in this sample may be carry-over from other donors' samples.

This clonotype was recorded many times. V gene TRBV6-6 combines with J gene TRBJ2-3; TRBD2 matches 7 bases. The trim removed 4 bases at V and 2 bases at J, leaving 12 bases unmatched. CDR1 is MNHNY and CDR2 is SVGAGI in the germline V gene (reference sequence). The CDR3 runs to 17 residues. CDR3 coding DNA: TGTGCCAGCAGTTTCCTTCGACTAGCCAGCCCCACAGATACGCAGTATTTT. Translated: CASSFLRLASPTDTQYF.

In its sample, this clonotype was seen many times. The CDR3 nucleotides read TGTGCCAGCAGCTTAGCGCTAGCGGGGGCTACGAGGGGGACCCAGTACTTC. Amino acids: CASSLALAGATRGTQYF. The chain employs TRBV7-8 and TRBJ2-5, with 10 positions matching TRBD2. The CDR3 loop spans 17 amino acids. Losses at the gene ends were 0 bases for V and 7 bases for J; bases not matched to a gene: 11. Looked up from germline, CDR1 is SGHVS and CDR2 is FQNEAQ.

This clonotype was counted many times. The V gene is TRBV7-9, the J gene TRBJ2-1; 8 bases match TRBD1. CDR3 length: 16 residues. Germline assignment: CDR1 SEHNR and CDR2 FQNEAQ (reference sequence). V lost 5 bases and J lost 0; bases outside the gene matches: 6. The CDR3 coding sequence is TGTGCCAGCAGCCCAAGACAGGGGAGCTCCTACAATGAGCAGTTCTTC. Encoded protein: CASSPRQGSSYNEQFF.

To note about this clonotype: This CDR3 is missing its conserved last phenylalanine or tryptophan, likely due to a read error. The genes are TRBV6-5 and TRBJ2-7, with 12 bases lining up with TRBD2. Looked up from germline, CDR1 is MNHEY and CDR2 is SVGAGI. The CDR3 contains 19 residues. CDR3 nucleotides: TGTGCCGGCAGTTACTCCCTTGGTGGTACTAGCGGGGGGATCTACGAGCAGTACTTA. This gives the protein CAGSYSLGGTSGGIYEQYL.

This clonotype was seen repeatedly, ten times or more. The chain combines TRBV7-3 with TRBJ2-2; 11 nucleotides align to TRBD1. This CDR3 is built from 16 residues. J gave up 4 bases and V 5 bases, and 6 bases lay outside the gene matches. Germline V lookup: CDR1 SGHTA, CDR2 FQGTGA. This CDR3 is CASSPGGQGGTGELFF. The CDR3 DNA reads TGTGCCAGCAGCCCTGGGGGACAGGGGGGCACCGGGGAGCTGTTTTTT.